One sample yielded the 10 T cell receptor beta chains listed below, sequenced in a study of beta chain features in type 1 diabetes. Study-level points and caveats: Moderately but significantly shorter TCRB CDR3s were found in Type 1 diabetes patients in all four CD4+ subsets.

Sequencing targeted expressed TCRB transcripts, as all isolated RNA had been reverse transcribed. The table came from immunoSEQ multiplex PCR; TCRdb's copy has only in-frame clones and leaves some out. This table has roughly 330,000 clones, approximately 13% appearing once. Their cognate antigens are unknown. Material for sequencing was naive CD4+ T cells from blood. These receptor sequences come from a woman between 18 and 29 years old with type 1 diabetes.

The rearrangement uses TRBV5-1 and TRBJ2-2; possible D gene TRBD2, 6 bases. This CDR3 is built from 13 residues. Germline loops: CDR1 SGHRS, CDR2 YFSETQ. Trimming stripped 1 base from V and 7 bases from J, with 8 bases between. CDR3 in amino acids: CASSLRGLGELFF. DNA of the CDR3: TGCGCCAGCAGCTTGAGGGGACTCGGGGAGCTGTTTTTT.

The V gene is TRBV21-1, the J gene TRBJ2-5; TRBD2, the D gene given by the table, was not confirmed from the DNA. TRBV21-1 represents a pseudogene. This CDR3 contains 14 residues. The CDR3 DNA reads TGTGCCAGCGTTGGGACTAGCGGACAAGAGACCCAGTACTTC. Its translation: CASVGTSGQETQYF.

V usage is TRBV29-1 and J usage is TRBJ2-2; tentative D call: TRBD1 (5 bases). CDR3 length equals 12 residues. The germline gives CDR1 SQVTM, CDR2 ANQGSEA. Trimming pared 8 bases from V and 2 bases from J, leaving 9 bases between. As DNA, the CDR3 is TGCAGCTCCCAGGGAAACACCGGGGAGCTGTTTTTT. The encoded protein is CSSQGNTGELFF.

This clone was found a few times. V is TRBV7-9 and J is TRBJ1-1, with a possible D match to TRBD1 (5 bases). The germline CDR1 and CDR2 sequences are SEHNR and FQNEAQ (reference sequence). This CDR3 has 15 amino acids. Trimming cost V 1 base and J 5 bases, with 14 bases left between them. The CDR3 loop is CASSLVMGRYTEAFF. CDR3 nucleotide sequence: TGTGCCAGCAGCTTAGTGATGGGGCGTTATACTGAAGCTTTCTTT.

The chain has TRBV6-5 and TRBJ1-1, with 8 bases that match TRBD1. CDR1 MNHEY and CDR2 SVGAGI come from the germline V gene. The CDR3 length is 14 residues. V shed 4 bases and J 4 bases; nucleotides not matched to a gene: 5. The chain's CDR3 is CASSSGTGTTEAFF. CDR3 bases: TGTGCCAGCAGTTCCGGGACAGGAACCACTGAAGCTTTCTTT.

This chain connects TRBV5-1 to TRBJ2-2; D is perhaps TRBD1 (5 bases). V was trimmed by 0 bases and J by 2 bases, leaving 14 bases between them. The germline gives CDR1 SGHRS, CDR2 YFSETQ. This CDR3 has 17 residues. The CDR3 DNA follows: TGCGCCAGCAGCTTGGCGTGGGGCCCCGTCAACACCGGGGAGCTGTTTTTT. Its translation is CASSLAWGPVNTGELFF.

As concerns this clone: This specimen includes other DNA sequences encoding the same CDR3. V is TRBV7-2 and J is TRBJ1-1; TRBD1 might be the D (5 bases). The germline V gene encodes CDR1 SGHTA and CDR2 FQGNSA. This CDR3 contains 13 residues. The V and J ends lost 3 bases and 5 bases respectively, with 10 bases between them. CDR3 loop: CASSFVGGTEAFF. CDR3 bases: TGTGCCAGCAGCTTTGTCGGGGGGACTGAAGCTTTCTTT.

This chain uses TRBV7-9 with TRBJ2-7; D perhaps matches TRBD1 (5 bases). CDR1 and CDR2 (germline): SEHNR, FQNEAQ (reference sequence). Deletions cut 8 bases from V and 6 bases from J, with 14 bases between. There are 12 residues in the CDR3. Written as DNA, the CDR3 is TGTGCCAGCCAAGGGGTAGACAGCGAGCAGTACTTC. Amino acid sequence: CASQGVDSEQYF.

J is TRBJ2-1 and V is TRBV5-1; 7 bases match TRBD1. V dropped 3 bases and J dropped 2; count of bases not matched to a gene: 11. There are 17 residues in the CDR3. The germline V gene has CDR1 SGHRS and CDR2 YFSETQ. CDR3 in amino acids: CASSWRTGHHTYNEQFF. Here the CDR3 DNA reads TGCGCCAGCAGCTGGAGGACAGGTCATCATACCTACAATGAGCAGTTCTTC. Supplemented by reference TRBV5-1 and TRBJ2-1, the full variable domain reads KAGVTQTPRYLIKTRGQQVTLSCSPISGHRSVSWYQQTPGQGLQFLFEYFSETQRNKGNFPGRFSGRQFSNSRSEMNVSTLELGDSALYLCASSWRTGHHTYNEQFFGPGTRLTVL.

J is TRBJ1-2 and V is TRBV7-9, with 8 positions matching TRBD1. V gave up 5 bases and J gave up 6 bases; unmatched junction bases: 5. Germline V CDR1 and CDR2: SEHNR, FQNEAQ (reference sequence). The CDR3 runs to 13 residues. The CDR3 sequence: CASSIQQGDGYTF. In DNA form, the CDR3 reads TGTGCCAGCAGCATACAACAGGGGGATGGCTACACCTTC.